This TCR beta chain originates from a study of monozygotic twins with inflammatory bowel disease. As regards this clonotype: What it recognizes is unknown.

The CDR3 has 15 amino acids. Germline CDR1 is LGHNA and CDR2 is YSLEER. Making each TCR library took roughly 3,400 ng of total RNA. From its re-call of the 5' RACE reads, TCRdb lists each CDR3 protein once, without DNA. Its table records 400,000 to 500,000 distinct CDR3 sequences. Study-level points and caveats: Any single strong signal or clonotype tied to IBD lacked support. The co-twins with IBD showed lower TCRbeta diversity (inverse Simpson) than their healthy siblings. No difference was seen in repertoire similarity between concordant and discordant twins, possibly from limited power.

This chain connects TRBV4-3 to TRBJ2-3; TCRdb picks TRBD2, but there is no DNA to check that call. Sequencing was performed on blood. The source of this sequence is a human donor with ulcerative colitis or Crohn's disease, or a healthy co-twin of an affected twin (not recorded which). CDR3 loop: CASSPGLVNTDTQYF.